The 14 T cell receptor beta chains below were found in one sample sequenced in a study of shared clonotypes between healthy human individuals. Sequencing used immunoSEQ multiplex PCR; TCRdb keeps in-frame clones, though not all of them. This sample carries over 2 million clones, approximately 95% of them seen once, and the ten largest clones take roughly 1.1%. Naive CD8 cells were CD45RO-negative, positively selected for CCR7, excluding terminally differentiated effector memory CD45RA+ cells. The sequencing input was naive CD8+ T cells sorted from blood. These receptors all stem from a man between 18 and 35 years old in good health.

This clone was seen once. In the same sample, other DNA sequences code for this CDR3. The chain has TRBV6-5 and TRBJ2-1; 7 bases agree with TRBD2. The V and J ends lost 7 bases and 0 bases, in that order; junction bases with no gene match: 6. CDR1 is MNHEY and CDR2 is SVGAGI in the germline V gene. This CDR3 is built from 15 residues. CDR3 bases: TGTGCCAGCACCCCCGGCGGGAGCTCCTACAATGAGCAGTTCTTC. It translates to CASTPGGSSYNEQFF.

The chain has TRBV6-5 and TRBJ2-7; maybe TRBD2 (6 bases). The V end was cut by 8 bases, the J end by 0 bases, with 14 bases between. Looked up from germline, CDR1 is MNHEY and CDR2 is SVGAGI. This CDR3 is 14 amino acids long. CDR3 residues: CASGGTSSSYEQYF. CDR3 sequence (DNA): TGTGCCAGCGGCGGGACTTCCAGCTCCTACGAGCAGTACTTC.

The V gene is TRBV6-5, the J gene TRBJ2-7; the D is unclear. Germline V gene lookup returns CDR1 MNHEY and CDR2 SVGAGI. The ends were cut back, 2 bases at V and 6 bases at J, with 17 bases in the middle. This CDR3 is built from 15 residues. The DNA for the CDR3 is TGTGCCAGCAGTTACGATGTTGGACGGTCGGGCGAGCAGTACTTC. Residues: CASSYDVGRSGEQYF.

The rearrangement joins TRBV28 to TRBJ2-7, with a tentative D call TRBD2 (6 bases). V was trimmed by 8 bases and J by 4 bases, leaving 27 bases between them. The CDR3 covers 17 residues. The V gene's germline CDR1 is MDHEN and CDR2 SYDVKM. DNA for the CDR3: TGTGCCAGCCTTGCCCTCCCCCAGGGACCTCGGGGGTACGAGCAGTACTTC. It encodes CASLALPQGPRGYEQYF.

The CDR3 DNA is TGTGCTAGTGGTGACCTCTACACAGGGGTGAACACTGAAGCTTTCTTT. Translation: CASGDLYTGVNTEAFF. This rearrangement joins TRBV12-5 to TRBJ1-1; 7 nucleotides agree with TRBD1. This CDR3 is built from 16 residues. Losses at the gene ends were 5 bases for V and 0 bases for J; bases not matched to a gene: 9. Germline V lookup: CDR1 LGHNT, CDR2 FRNRAP.

This rearrangement joins TRBV10-2 to TRBJ2-1; no clear D gene. The CDR3 loop spans 14 amino acids. V dropped 5 bases and J dropped 0 bases, with 8 bases sitting between them. Per germline, CDR1 WSHSY and CDR2 SAAADI. The CDR3, as DNA: TGCGCCAGCAGTCTTGCCAGCTCCTACAATGAGCAGTTCTTC. Encoded protein: CASSLASSYNEQFF.

Worth noting for this clone: One junction end disagrees with the germline gene, perhaps due to a read error. The V call is TRBV25-1, the J call TRBJ2-7; no firm D call. CDR1 MGHDK and CDR2 SYGVNS come from the germline V gene. This CDR3 contains 10 residues. CDR3 bases: TGTGCCAGCGGTGACGCGGAGCAGTACTTC. Amino acids: CASGDAEQYF.

The chain employs TRBV19 and TRBJ1-5; D unresolved. CDR3 size: 14 residues. The germline CDR1 and CDR2 sequences are LNHDA and SQIVND (reference sequence). With 6 bases removed from V and 6 bases from J, the gap between germline ends came to 15 bases. The CDR3 DNA sequence: TGTGCCAGTAGCCCGGACGGGCCCCGTCAGCCCCAGCATTTT. The encoded protein is CASSPDGPRQPQHF.

The gene calls are TRBV2 and TRBJ1-1; TRBD1 might be the D (5 bases). Trimming pared 6 bases from V and 3 bases from J, leaving 11 bases between. Germline CDR1 SNHLY, CDR2 FYNNEI. The CDR3 runs to 13 residues. The CDR3 DNA sequence: TGTGCCAGCAGGGGAAGGGGCCACACTGAAGCTTTCTTT. Translated: CASRGRGHTEAFF.

The rearrangement uses TRBV14 and TRBJ1-2, with D tentatively TRBD1 (5 bases). This CDR3 spans 21 amino acids. V lost 0 bases and J lost 7, with 33 bases in between. The germline gives CDR1 SGHDN, CDR2 FVKESK. CDR3 sequence: CASSQDSYRLWQGSGEGGYTF. DNA for the CDR3: TGTGCCAGCAGCCAAGATTCCTATCGCTTGTGGCAGGGTAGCGGTGAAGGTGGCTACACCTTC.

The chain couples TRBV4-1 to TRBJ2-3, with D uncertain. The germline CDR1 and CDR2 sequences are MGHRA and YSYEKL. This CDR3 has 16 residues. V lost 1 base and J lost 0, with 11 bases in between. DNA of the CDR3: TGCGCCAGCAGCCAAGGAAGGACGGCGAGCACAGATACGCAGTATTTT. Encoded protein: CASSQGRTASTDTQYF.

The chain has TRBV19 and TRBJ1-6; D gene unclear. The length of the CDR3 is 15 residues. Trimming shortened V by 5 bases and J by 7 bases, and 15 bases separated the two germline ends. From germline, CDR1 is LNHDA and CDR2 SQIVND (reference sequence). This chain's CDR3 is CASSGNRETNSPLHF. In nucleotides, the CDR3 is TGTGCCAGTAGTGGCAACCGGGAGACAAATTCACCCCTCCACTTT.

The chain recombines TRBV2 with TRBJ2-1, with 7 bases that match TRBD2. V dropped 8 bases and J dropped 4; count of bases not matched to a gene: 8. Germline-derived CDR1 and CDR2 are SNHLY and FYNNEI. The CDR3 contains 14 residues. The CDR3 sequence is CASSGGGGYNEQFF. The CDR3 DNA reads as TGTGCCAGCTCTGGCGGGGGAGGGTACAATGAGCAGTTCTTC.

J is TRBJ2-7 and V is TRBV7-2, with D perhaps given as TRBD1 or TRBD2 (6 bases each). The V and J ends lost 3 bases and 7 bases respectively, with 16 bases between them. Germline CDR1 SGHTA, CDR2 FQGNSA. The CDR3 is 14 residues long. The CDR3: CASSFYGGPGEQYF. In nucleotides, the CDR3 is TGTGCCAGCAGCTTTTACGGGGGCCCAGGGGAGCAGTACTTC.